These 8 T cell receptor beta chains came from one sample sequenced in a study of response to subunit inactivated influenza vaccine (dated 2018 in TCRdb). The protocol used for the library was RT-PCR. Data came from an Illumina HiSeq 2500. Starting from the raw public reads, TCRdb applied fastp trimming at Q25, assembled clones with MiXCR and retained in-frame beta chains. Identical CDR3 protein sequences are pooled into one entry, listed with their most common genes and DNA. In all, the sample holds about 190,000 distinct CDR3 sequences, and approximately 15% of those were seen once. 26% of the sample is in the top ten clones. The specimen comprised CD8+ T cells sorted from PBMCs, sampled 5 to 6 days after vaccination. These receptors came from a man aged 45-65 years who received an inactivated influenza vaccine. Donor details come from another sample of the same person, matched by shared clones.

At least ten counts were recorded for this clonotype. The rearrangement links TRBV5-1 to TRBJ2-5; the D gene is possibly TRBD1 (6 bases). The CDR3 is made up of 17 amino acids. Per germline, CDR1 SGHRS and CDR2 YFSETQ. V dropped 4 bases and J dropped 2 bases, with 21 bases sitting between them. CDR3 DNA sequence: TGCGCCAGCAGCCCCCCTACCTGGGACATCGGGCAAGAGACCCAGTACTTC. Translation: CASSPPTWDIGQETQYF.

In nucleotides, the CDR3 is TGTGCCAGCAGCTTAATCGAGCAGTACTTC. Its protein is CASSLIEQYF. The J gene is TRBJ2-7, the V gene TRBV5-5; D ambiguous. The CDR3 runs to 10 residues. The V and J ends lost 2 bases and 6 bases respectively, with 3 bases between them. CDR1 SGHKS and CDR2 YYEKEE come from the germline V gene (reference sequence).

The chain uses TRBV11-2 and TRBJ2-1; 7 positions match TRBD2. The CDR3 totals 14 residues. The germline gives CDR1 SGHAT, CDR2 FQNNGV. Unmatched junction bases numbered 6, after V lost 3 bases and J lost 7 bases. The CDR3 protein is CASSFSPGGNEQFF. CDR3 DNA: TGTGCCAGCAGCTTCTCTCCGGGGGGTAATGAGCAGTTCTTC.

This clonotype was seen many times. This chain uses TRBV4-3 with TRBJ2-1; unclear D gene. The V gene lost 4 bases and the J gene lost 2 bases, with 9 bases spanning the gap. Germline V gene lookup returns CDR1 LGHNA and CDR2 YSLEER. The CDR3 totals 14 residues. The CDR3 sequence is CASSPTRTYNEQFF. In DNA, the CDR3 is TGCGCCAGCAGCCCGACGCGAACCTACAATGAGCAGTTCTTC.

The sample holds a few counts of this clonotype. This chain joins TRBV7-9 and TRBJ1-2; D might be TRBD1 (6 bases). V gave up 2 bases and J gave up 10 bases, with 11 bases separating them. Germline V gene sequence: CDR1 SEHNR, CDR2 FQNEAQ (reference sequence). CDR3 length equals 12 residues. As DNA, the CDR3 is TGTGCCAGCAGCTTATGGGGGCGGGACTACACCTTC. Translated, it gives CASSLWGRDYTF.

The gene calls are TRBV12-3 or TRBV12-4 and TRBJ2-7; D perhaps matches TRBD2 (5 bases). V was cut by 5 bases and J by 0 bases, with 11 bases left in between. CDR3 length: 14 residues. The CDR3 DNA reads as TGTGCCAGCAGTCGGACTTCTCTCTCCTACGAGCAGTACTTC. This translates into CASSRTSLSYEQYF.

The chain combines TRBV7-9 with TRBJ2-7; TRBD2 matches 9 bases. After removal of 8 bases from V and 2 bases from J, the junction contained 7 bases not matched to a gene. The CDR3 consists of 14 residues. Germline loops: CDR1 SEHNR, CDR2 FQNEAQ (reference sequence). Here the CDR3 reads CASAGGIRPYEQYF. CDR3 DNA sequence: TGTGCCAGCGCGGGGGGGATCCGCCCCTACGAGCAGTACTTC. Using reference TRBV7-9 and TRBJ2-7 for the parts outside the CDR3, the full variable domain is DTGVSQNPRHKITKRGQNVTFRCDPISEHNRLYWYRQTLGQGPEFLTYFQNEAQLEKSRLLSDRFSAERPKGSFSTLEIQRTEQGDSAMYLCASAGGIRPYEQYFGPGTRLTVT.

This clonotype was found many times. The chain carries TRBV2 and TRBJ2-1; D is possibly TRBD1 (6 bases). The ends were cut back, 5 bases at V and 2 bases at J, with 10 bases in the middle. The CDR3 length is 14 residues. In germline, CDR1 is SNHLY, CDR2 FYNNEI. CDR3: CASSLRQAYNEQFF. DNA for the CDR3: TGTGCCAGCAGTTTGAGACAGGCCTACAATGAGCAGTTCTTC.